The 25 T cell receptor beta chains below come from one sample, sequenced in a study of blood T cell repertoires in COVID-19. Clones were sequenced by immunoSEQ multiplex PCR, and TCRdb holds only the in-frame ones, with some missing. The table lists approximately 63,000 clones, over 75% of them singletons. Sequencing was done on a sample of peripheral blood. All receptors derive from a man older than 75 in a cohort sampled during active COVID-19.

The chain carries TRBV2 and TRBJ2-2, with 10 bases lining up with TRBD1. CDR1 is SNHLY, CDR2 FYNNEI, per germline. The CDR3 totals 15 residues. V gave up 6 bases and J gave up 4 bases; unmatched junction bases: 5. The CDR3 sequence is CASRGQGISTGELFF. CDR3 coding DNA: TGTGCCAGCAGGGGACAGGGGATATCCACCGGGGAGCTGTTTTTT.

The chain uses TRBV7-9 and TRBJ2-2; the D is unclear. The germline V gene encodes CDR1 SEHNR and CDR2 FQNEAQ (reference sequence). The germline V and J ends were trimmed by 2 bases and 0 bases, with 7 bases remaining between them. This CDR3 has 15 residues. The CDR3 here is CASSLLQSNTGELFF. The CDR3 region has the DNA TGTGCCAGCAGCTTACTACAGTCGAACACCGGGGAGCTGTTTTTT.

This chain joins TRBV5-8 and TRBJ1-1; TRBD1 matches at 10 bases. Looked up from germline, CDR1 is SGHTS and CDR2 is YDEGEE. CDR3 length: 16 amino acids. V trimming: 0 bases; J trimming: 3 bases; junction bases outside the gene matches: 5. The CDR3 region has the DNA TGTGCCAGCAGCTTGGGTATCGGGACAGGGGACACTGAAGCTTTCTTT. Translated, it gives CASSLGIGTGDTEAFF.

J is TRBJ2-1 and V is TRBV4-1; no firm D call. There are 16 residues in the CDR3. Trimming pared 1 base from V and 0 bases from J, leaving 10 bases between. CDR1 MGHRA and CDR2 YSYEKL come from the germline V gene. The CDR3 DNA follows: TGCGCCAGCAGCCAAGTTGACTTGTTCTCCTACAATGAGCAGTTCTTC. Its translation: CASSQVDLFSYNEQFF.

The V and J genes are TRBV30 and TRBJ2-7; 9 bases line up with TRBD1. There are 12 residues in the CDR3. V shed 8 bases, J shed 4 bases, and the junction held 6 bases outside the gene matches. CDR1 is GTSNPN, CDR2 SVGIG, per germline (reference sequence). For the CDR3, the DNA is TGTGCCGGAGAGACAGGGGGATACGAGCAGTACTTC. The encoded protein is CAGETGGYEQYF.

This clone was picked up one time. The rearrangement uses TRBV29-1 and TRBJ1-3, with 8 bases that match TRBD1. Trimming took 7 bases from V and 2 from J; bases not matched to a gene: 7. The CDR3 has 14 residues. Germline V gives CDR1 SQVTM, CDR2 ANQGSEA. The CDR3 DNA follows: TGCAGCGCTACGGACAGGGACGCTGGAAACACCATATATTTT. Translation: CSATDRDAGNTIYF. Filled out from reference TRBV29-1 and TRBJ1-3, the complete variable domain reads SAVISQKPSRDICQRGTSLTIQCQVDSQVTMMFWYRQQPGQSLTLIATANQGSEATYESGFVIDKFPISRPNLTFSTLTVSNMSPEDSSIYLCSATDRDAGNTIYFGEGSWLTVV.

This clone was observed a handful of times. V and J are TRBV7-2 and TRBJ2-3, with 12 bases aligning to TRBD2. Germline V CDR1 and CDR2: SGHTA, FQGNSA. CDR3 size: 16 residues. Unmatched junction bases numbered 8, after V lost 2 bases and J lost 8 bases. CDR3 amino acids: CASSLPLAGGLGTQYF. The CDR3 bases are TGTGCCAGCAGCTTACCCCTAGCGGGGGGGCTGGGTACGCAGTATTTT.

The rearrangement joins TRBV5-4 to TRBJ2-2; 15 nucleotides agree with TRBD2. There are 15 residues in the CDR3. The J segment lost 5 bases and the V segment lost 5 bases, leaving 1 base of the junction unmatched. The V gene's germline CDR1 is SGHNT and CDR2 YYREEE (reference sequence). The CDR3 is CASRGTSGGTGELFF. For the CDR3, the DNA is TGTGCCAGCAGAGGGACTAGCGGGGGGACCGGGGAGCTGTTTTTT.

This rearrangement joins TRBV7-9 to TRBJ1-1; D gene uncertain. The CDR3 is 12 residues long. V was pared by 1 base and J by 4 bases, with 4 bases between. Germline V lookup: CDR1 SEHNR, CDR2 FQNEAQ (reference sequence). CDR3 loop: CASSLEPTEAFF. In nucleotides, the CDR3 is TGTGCCAGCAGCTTAGAGCCCACTGAAGCTTTCTTT.

In nucleotides, the CDR3 is TGTGCCAGCAGTTTATCGGTGTCAGTTGAAGCTTTCTTT. It translates to CASSLSVSVEAFF. V and J are TRBV27 and TRBJ1-1; D gene uncertain. This CDR3 region has 13 residues. Trimming pared 0 bases from V and 7 bases from J, leaving 9 bases between. The germline V gene has CDR1 MNHEY and CDR2 SMNVEV (reference sequence).

The chain is built from TRBV5-4 and TRBJ1-1; 9 nucleotides agree with TRBD1. V was pared by 4 bases and J by 4 bases, with 8 bases of the junction left unmatched. Germline V gene data show CDR1 as SGHNT and CDR2 as YYREEE (reference sequence). The CDR3 contains 15 residues. The CDR3 sequence is CASSPLQGASTEAFF. CDR3 DNA sequence: TGTGCCAGCAGCCCTTTACAGGGGGCGAGCACTGAAGCTTTCTTT.

The genes are TRBV6-6 and TRBJ1-3; TRBD1 might be the D (5 bases). CDR1 and CDR2 (germline): MNHNY, SVGAGI (reference sequence). The V gene lost 3 bases and the J gene lost 2 bases, with 11 bases spanning the gap. The CDR3 spans 15 residues. The CDR3 DNA sequence: TGTGCCAGCAGTTATTCGGCAGGGACTGGAAACACCATATATTTT. Translation: CASSYSAGTGNTIYF.

The chain joins TRBV20-1 to TRBJ1-1, with D uncertain. CDR1 is DFQATT, CDR2 SNEGSKA, per germline (reference sequence). There are 11 residues in the CDR3. V dropped 6 bases and J dropped 7 bases, with 12 bases sitting between them. The CDR3 DNA is TGCAGTGCCTCGAGCGGCCATGAAGCTTTCTTT. Encoded protein: CSASSGHEAFF.

This rearrangement joins TRBV7-2 to TRBJ2-3; 9 bases match TRBD2. The germline gives CDR1 SGHTA, CDR2 FQGNSA. This CDR3 has 16 amino acids. Trimming took 5 bases from V and 2 from J; bases not matched to a gene: 8. The CDR3 reads CASSPGTSPDTDTQYF. As DNA, the CDR3 is TGTGCCAGCAGCCCGGGGACTAGCCCCGACACAGATACGCAGTATTTT. Based on the CDR3 plus reference TRBV7-2 and TRBJ2-3, the full variable domain is GAGVSQSPSNKVTEKGKDVELRCDPISGHTALYWYRQSLGQGLEFLIYFQGNSAPDKSGLPSDRFSAERTGGSVSTLTIQRTQQEDSAVYLCASSPGTSPDTDTQYFGPGTRLTVL.

This rearrangement joins TRBV7-2 to TRBJ2-4, with D maybe TRBD1 (5 bases). Looked up from germline, CDR1 is SGHTA and CDR2 is FQGNSA. CDR3 size: 14 residues. Trimming stripped 1 base from V and 6 bases from J, with 10 bases between. The CDR3 DNA follows: TGTGCCAGCAGCTTAGAGGGGCCGGGAAACATTCAGTACTTC. Protein sequence: CASSLEGPGNIQYF.

The chain joins TRBV11-2 to TRBJ1-1, with D possibly matching TRBD1 (5 bases). Trimming took 2 bases from V and 1 from J, leaving 8 bases between them. CDR3 length equals 14 residues. Germline V gene lookup returns CDR1 SGHAT and CDR2 FQNNGV. CDR3 in amino acids: CASSLRGENTEAFF. Here the CDR3 DNA reads TGTGCCAGCAGCTTAAGGGGCGAGAACACTGAAGCTTTCTTT.

V gene TRBV18 combines with J gene TRBJ1-6; D unclear. In germline, CDR1 is KGHSH, CDR2 LQKENI. V was trimmed by 2 bases and J by 13 bases, leaving 12 bases between them. This CDR3 region has 13 residues. This CDR3 is CASSPNPEEPLHF. For the CDR3, the DNA is TGTGCCAGCTCACCAAACCCGGAGGAGCCCCTCCACTTT.

V is TRBV11-2 and J is TRBJ2-7; D gene uncertain. V dropped 0 bases and J dropped 5 bases, with 8 bases sitting between them. Germline V gene data show CDR1 as SGHAT and CDR2 as FQNNGV. The CDR3 is 13 amino acids. CDR3 bases: TGTGCCAGCAGCTTAGATATGCGAGACGAGCAGTACTTC. It encodes CASSLDMRDEQYF.

V usage is TRBV30 and J usage is TRBJ2-4; D is ambiguous. V was shortened by 0 bases and J by 1 base, with 7 bases between the two germline ends. Germline V gene data show CDR1 as GTSNPN and CDR2 as SVGIG (reference sequence). This CDR3 has 14 amino acids. The CDR3 coding sequence is TGTGCCTGGAGTGTTGCCGGTGCCAAAAACATTCAGTACTTC. It is translated as CAWSVAGAKNIQYF.

V is TRBV4-1 and J is TRBJ2-7, with TRBD2 matching 8 bases. CDR3 length equals 18 residues. With 0 bases clipped from V and 2 bases from J, the junction kept 12 bases outside the gene matches. Germline loops: CDR1 MGHRA, CDR2 YSYEKL. The CDR3 region is CASSQDSASGFETYEQYF. DNA of the CDR3: TGCGCCAGCAGCCAAGATTCGGCTAGCGGGTTCGAGACCTACGAGCAGTACTTC.

The chain employs TRBV2 and TRBJ1-4, with D tentatively TRBD1 (5 bases). The CDR3 covers 13 residues. V was trimmed by 8 bases and J by 7 bases, leaving 14 bases between them. Looked up from germline, CDR1 is SNHLY and CDR2 is FYNNEI. The CDR3 nucleotides read TGTGCCAGCCGGGGGGGAGAGATTGAAAAACTGTTTTTT. It specifies CASRGGEIEKLFF.

The chain is built from TRBV5-5 and TRBJ1-1; D unresolved. CDR3 size: 14 residues. Trimming shortened V by 1 base and J by 1 base, and 8 bases separated the two germline ends. The V gene's germline CDR1 is SGHKS and CDR2 YYEKEE (reference sequence). The DNA for the CDR3 is TGTGCCAGCAGCTTGTCACAGAGGAACACTGAAGCTTTCTTT. Translation: CASSLSQRNTEAFF.

This chain links TRBV30 with TRBJ1-1; possibly TRBD1 for D (6 bases). There are 15 residues in the CDR3. Looked up from germline, CDR1 is GTSNPN and CDR2 is SVGIG (reference sequence). V was pared by 0 bases and J by 3 bases, with 14 bases between. The CDR3 bases are TGTGCCTGGAGTGTGGGGAGGGAGGGGGACACTGAAGCTTTCTTT. It is translated as CAWSVGREGDTEAFF.

The V and J genes are TRBV4-2 and TRBJ1-1; TRBD1 aligns across 9 bases. The CDR3 covers 15 residues. Trimming took 4 bases from V and 1 from J; bases not matched to a gene: 4. Germline V gene lookup returns CDR1 LGHNA and CDR2 YNFKEQ. The CDR3, as DNA: TGTGCCAGCAGCCGATCGGGACAGGGGAACACTGAAGCTTTCTTT. It codes for CASSRSGQGNTEAFF.

This chain uses TRBV6-2 or TRBV6-3 with TRBJ2-1; the D gene is possibly TRBD2 (6 bases). The CDR3 extends over 14 amino acids. The germline V gene has CDR1 MNHEY and CDR2 SVGEGT. V shed 2 bases and J shed 3 bases, with 8 bases lying between them. The CDR3 sequence is CASSYRRGYNEQFF. In DNA, the CDR3 is TGTGCCAGCAGTTACCGGCGGGGCTACAATGAGCAGTTCTTC.